This T cell receptor (beta chain) was sequenced in a study of CD8 T cells in ankylosing spondylitis. The V end was cut by 1 base, the J end by 0 bases, with 18 bases between. Per germline, CDR1 SGHAT and CDR2 FQNNGV. The length of the CDR3 is 18 residues. Study-wide results and limits: Ankylosing spondylitis blood appeared to be characterized by a TCR beta motif of under ten highly homologous variants. Earlier reports found some motif variants in synovial fluid and blood in reactive arthritis. As for the disease-linked clones, they showed a CD8+ phenotype and occurred at relatively low frequencies in peripheral blood.

Using quantitative 5'-RACE with molecular barcodes, the authors made TCR beta libraries. MiXCR, run by TCRdb on the 5' RACE reads, gives a single entry per CDR3 protein. Counted here are 100,000 to 150,000 distinct CDR3 sequences, more than 6.5% occurring once; the ten biggest clones make up about 12%. This clonotype appeared many times. Its antigen remains unidentified. This chain joins TRBV11-2 and TRBJ1-1; D call uncertain. The specimen was blood, either unsorted or a sorted T cell fraction (not recorded which). This receptor was obtained from a male donor with ankylosing spondylitis or in good health (not recorded which). The CDR3 reads CASSLVPPVGILNTEAFF. In nucleotides, the CDR3 is TGTGCCAGCAGCTTAGTTCCGCCGGTCGGAATATTGAACACTGAAGCTTTCTTT. Looking up the rest from reference TRBV11-2 and TRBJ1-1 gives the full variable domain: EAGVAQSPRYKIIEKRQSVAFWCNPISGHATLYWYQQILGQGPKLLIQFQNNGVVDDSQLPKDRFSAERLKGVDSTLKIQPAKLEDSAVYLCASSLVPPVGILNTEAFFGQGTRLTVV.